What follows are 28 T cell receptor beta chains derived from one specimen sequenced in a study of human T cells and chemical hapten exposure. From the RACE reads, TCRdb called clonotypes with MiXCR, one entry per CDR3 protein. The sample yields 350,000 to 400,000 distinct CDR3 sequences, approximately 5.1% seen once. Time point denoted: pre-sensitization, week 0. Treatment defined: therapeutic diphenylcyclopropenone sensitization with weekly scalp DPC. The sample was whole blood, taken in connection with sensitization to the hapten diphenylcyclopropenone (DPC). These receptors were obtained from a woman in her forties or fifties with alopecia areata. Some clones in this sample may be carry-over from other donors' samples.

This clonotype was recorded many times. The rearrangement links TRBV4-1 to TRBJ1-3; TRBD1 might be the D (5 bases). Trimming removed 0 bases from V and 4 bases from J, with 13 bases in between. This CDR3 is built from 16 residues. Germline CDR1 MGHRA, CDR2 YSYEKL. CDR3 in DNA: TGCGCCAGCAGCCAAGATTCGACGGGGGTAGGAAACACCATATATTTT. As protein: CASSQDSTGVGNTIYF.

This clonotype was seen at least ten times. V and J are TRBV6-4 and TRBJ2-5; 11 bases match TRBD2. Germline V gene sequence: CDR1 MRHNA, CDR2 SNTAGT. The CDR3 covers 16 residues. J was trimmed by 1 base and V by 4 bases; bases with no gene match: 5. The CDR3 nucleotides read TGTGCCAGCAGTGCCTCTAGCGGGGGGCCCCAAGAGACCCAGTACTTC. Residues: CASSASSGGPQETQYF.

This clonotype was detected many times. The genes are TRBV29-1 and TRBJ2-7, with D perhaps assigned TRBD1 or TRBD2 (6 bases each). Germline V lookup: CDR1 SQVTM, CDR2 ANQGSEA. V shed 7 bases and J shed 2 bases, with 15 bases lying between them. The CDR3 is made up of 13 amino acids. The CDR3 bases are TGCAGCGCGGGGGCTGGCATAGCCTACGAGCAGTACTTC. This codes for CSAGAGIAYEQYF.

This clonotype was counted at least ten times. In nucleotides, the CDR3 is TGTGCCAGCAGTAAGGACAGTCTGACCGAGCAGTACTTC. It translates to CASSKDSLTEQYF. The chain couples TRBV25-1 to TRBJ2-7, with D perhaps TRBD1 (6 bases). The CDR3 extends over 13 amino acids. V lost 5 bases, J lost 6 bases, and 14 bases lay in between. The germline gives CDR1 MGHDK, CDR2 SYGVNS.

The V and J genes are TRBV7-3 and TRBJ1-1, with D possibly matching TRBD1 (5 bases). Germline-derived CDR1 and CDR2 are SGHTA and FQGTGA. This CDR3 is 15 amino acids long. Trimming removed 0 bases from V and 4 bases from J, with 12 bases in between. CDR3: CASSLTSGRGTEAFF. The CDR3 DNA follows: TGTGCCAGCAGCTTAACGTCAGGGAGGGGCACTGAAGCTTTCTTT.

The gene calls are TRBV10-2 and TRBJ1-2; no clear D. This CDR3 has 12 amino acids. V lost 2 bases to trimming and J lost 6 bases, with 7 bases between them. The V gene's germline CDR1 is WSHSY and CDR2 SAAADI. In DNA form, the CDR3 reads TGCGCCAGCAGTGAGCACCTCGATGGCTACACCTTC. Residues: CASSEHLDGYTF.

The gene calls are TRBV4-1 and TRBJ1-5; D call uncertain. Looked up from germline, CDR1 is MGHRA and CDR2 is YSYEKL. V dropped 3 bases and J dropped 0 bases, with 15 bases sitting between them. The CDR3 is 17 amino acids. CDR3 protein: CASSHRMTGNSNQPQHF. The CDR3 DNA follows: TGCGCCAGCAGCCATCGCATGACGGGGAATAGCAATCAGCCCCAGCATTTT.

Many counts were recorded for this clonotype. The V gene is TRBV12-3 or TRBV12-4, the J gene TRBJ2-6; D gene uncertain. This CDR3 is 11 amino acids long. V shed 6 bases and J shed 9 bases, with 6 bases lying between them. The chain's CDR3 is CASRGINVLTF. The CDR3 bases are TGTGCCAGCAGAGGAATCAACGTCCTGACTTTC.

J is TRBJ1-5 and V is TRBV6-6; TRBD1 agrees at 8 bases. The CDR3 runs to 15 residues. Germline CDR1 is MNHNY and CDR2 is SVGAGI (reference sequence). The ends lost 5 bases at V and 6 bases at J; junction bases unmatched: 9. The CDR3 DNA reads TGTGCCAGCAGTCCGGGACAGGCCGGCGGTCAGCCCCAGCATTTT. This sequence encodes CASSPGQAGGQPQHF.

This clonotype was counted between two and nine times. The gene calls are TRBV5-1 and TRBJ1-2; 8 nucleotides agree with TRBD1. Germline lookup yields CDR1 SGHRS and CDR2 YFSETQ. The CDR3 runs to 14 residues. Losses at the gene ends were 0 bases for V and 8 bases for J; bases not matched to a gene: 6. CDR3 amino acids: CASSLETGARGYTF. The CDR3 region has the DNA TGCGCCAGCAGCTTGGAGACAGGGGCCAGGGGCTACACCTTC.

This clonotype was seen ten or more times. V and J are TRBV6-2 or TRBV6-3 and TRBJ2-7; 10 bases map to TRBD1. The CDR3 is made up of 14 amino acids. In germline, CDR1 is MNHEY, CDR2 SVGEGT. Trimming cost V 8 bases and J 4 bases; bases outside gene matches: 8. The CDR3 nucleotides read TGTGCCAGCGGGACCGGGACAGGGGTTTACGAGCAGTACTTC. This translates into CASGTGTGVYEQYF.

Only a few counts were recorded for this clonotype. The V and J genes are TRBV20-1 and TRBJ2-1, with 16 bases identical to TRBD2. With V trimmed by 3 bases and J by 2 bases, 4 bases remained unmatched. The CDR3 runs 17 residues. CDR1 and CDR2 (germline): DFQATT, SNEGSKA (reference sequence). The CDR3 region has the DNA TGCAGTGCTAGGGGGACTAGCGGGAGGGACACCTACAATGAGCAGTTCTTC. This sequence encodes CSARGTSGRDTYNEQFF.

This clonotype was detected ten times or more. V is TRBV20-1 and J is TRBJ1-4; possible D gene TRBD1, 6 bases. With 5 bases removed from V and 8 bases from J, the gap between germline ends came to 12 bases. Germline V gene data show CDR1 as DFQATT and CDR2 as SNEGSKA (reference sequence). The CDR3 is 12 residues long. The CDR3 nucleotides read TGCAGTGCTGGACAGTTCCCGGAAAAACTGTTTTTT. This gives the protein CSAGQFPEKLFF.

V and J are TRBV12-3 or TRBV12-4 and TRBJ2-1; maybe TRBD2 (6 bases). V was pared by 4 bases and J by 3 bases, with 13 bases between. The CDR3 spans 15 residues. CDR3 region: CASSSRGSGYNEQFF. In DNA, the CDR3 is TGTGCCAGCAGTTCCCGGGGGTCGGGCTACAATGAGCAGTTCTTC.

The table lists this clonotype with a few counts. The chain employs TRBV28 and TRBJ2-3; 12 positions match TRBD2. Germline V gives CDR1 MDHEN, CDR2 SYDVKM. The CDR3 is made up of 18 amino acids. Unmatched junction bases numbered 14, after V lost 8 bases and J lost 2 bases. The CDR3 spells CASQPGLAGLQSTDTQYF. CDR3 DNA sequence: TGTGCCAGCCAACCGGGACTAGCGGGCCTTCAGTCCACAGATACGCAGTATTTT.

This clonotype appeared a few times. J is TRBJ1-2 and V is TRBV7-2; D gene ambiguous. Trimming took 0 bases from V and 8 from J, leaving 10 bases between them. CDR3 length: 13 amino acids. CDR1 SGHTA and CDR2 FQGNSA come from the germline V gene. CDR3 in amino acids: CASSLATESGYTF. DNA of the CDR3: TGTGCCAGCAGCTTAGCCACAGAATCGGGCTACACCTTC.

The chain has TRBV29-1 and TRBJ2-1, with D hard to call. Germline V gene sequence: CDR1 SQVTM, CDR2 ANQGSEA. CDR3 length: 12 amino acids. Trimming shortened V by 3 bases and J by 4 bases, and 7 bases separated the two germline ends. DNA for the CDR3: TGCAGCGTTGAGCCTGGGTACAATGAGCAGTTCTTC. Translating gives CSVEPGYNEQFF.

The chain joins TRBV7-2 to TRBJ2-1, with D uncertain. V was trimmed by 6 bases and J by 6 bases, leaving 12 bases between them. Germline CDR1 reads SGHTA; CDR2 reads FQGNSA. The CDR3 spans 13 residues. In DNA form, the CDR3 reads TGTGCCAGCAGGACCACCCCGACCAATGAGCAGTTCTTC. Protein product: CASRTTPTNEQFF.

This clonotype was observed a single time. The CDR3 bases are TGTGCCAGCAGCCTCAATGTAGCCGGGGAGCTGTTTTTT. This codes for CASSLNVAGELFF. The chain employs TRBV3-1 and TRBJ2-2, with D hard to call. Germline CDR1 LGHDT, CDR2 YNNKEL (reference sequence). The CDR3 is 13 residues long. Trimming took 4 bases from V and 6 from J, leaving 9 bases between them.

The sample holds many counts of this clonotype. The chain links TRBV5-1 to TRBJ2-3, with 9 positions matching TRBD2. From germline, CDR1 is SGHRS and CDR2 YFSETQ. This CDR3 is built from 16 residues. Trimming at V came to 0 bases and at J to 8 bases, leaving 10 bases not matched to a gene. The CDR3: CASSLARGGAERTQYF. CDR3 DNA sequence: TGCGCCAGCAGCTTGGCCCGCGGGGGGGCCGAACGTACGCAGTATTTT.

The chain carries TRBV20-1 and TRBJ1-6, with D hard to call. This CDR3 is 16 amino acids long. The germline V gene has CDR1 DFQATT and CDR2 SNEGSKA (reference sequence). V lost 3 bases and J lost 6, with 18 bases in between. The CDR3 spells CSASIPGLVGNSPLHF. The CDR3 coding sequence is TGCAGTGCTAGTATCCCGGGCCTGGTCGGTAATTCACCCCTCCACTTT.

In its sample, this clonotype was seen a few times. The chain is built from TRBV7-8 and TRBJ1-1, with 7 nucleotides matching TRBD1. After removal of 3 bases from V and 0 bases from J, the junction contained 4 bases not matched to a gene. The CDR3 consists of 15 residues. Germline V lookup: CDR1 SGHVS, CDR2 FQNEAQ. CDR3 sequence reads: CASSLDRIMNTEAFF. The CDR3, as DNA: TGTGCCAGCAGCTTGGACAGGATAATGAACACTGAAGCTTTCTTT.

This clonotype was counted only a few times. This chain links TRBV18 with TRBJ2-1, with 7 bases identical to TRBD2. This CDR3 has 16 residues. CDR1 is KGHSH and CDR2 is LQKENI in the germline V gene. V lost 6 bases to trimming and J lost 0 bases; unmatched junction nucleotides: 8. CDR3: CASSLTSGTSYNEQFF. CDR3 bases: TGTGCCAGCTCTCTCACAAGCGGGACCTCCTACAATGAGCAGTTCTTC.

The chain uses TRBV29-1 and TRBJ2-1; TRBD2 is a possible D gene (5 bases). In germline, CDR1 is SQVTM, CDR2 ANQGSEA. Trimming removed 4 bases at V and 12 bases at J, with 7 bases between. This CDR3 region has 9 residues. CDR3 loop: CSVAGRQFF. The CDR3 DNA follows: TGCAGCGTTGCGGGGAGGCAGTTCTTC.

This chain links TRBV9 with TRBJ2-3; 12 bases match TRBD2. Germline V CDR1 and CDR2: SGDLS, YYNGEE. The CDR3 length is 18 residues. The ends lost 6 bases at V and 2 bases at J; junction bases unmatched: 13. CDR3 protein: CASTHQASGREYTDTQYF. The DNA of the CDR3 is TGTGCCAGCACCCACCAGGCTAGCGGGAGGGAATACACAGATACGCAGTATTTT.

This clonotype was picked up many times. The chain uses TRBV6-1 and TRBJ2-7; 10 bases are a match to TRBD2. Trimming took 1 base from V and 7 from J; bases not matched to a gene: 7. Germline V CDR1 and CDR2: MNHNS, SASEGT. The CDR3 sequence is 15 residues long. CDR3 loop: CASSEGASGRGEQYF. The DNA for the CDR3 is TGTGCCAGCAGTGAAGGGGCTAGCGGGAGAGGAGAGCAGTACTTC.

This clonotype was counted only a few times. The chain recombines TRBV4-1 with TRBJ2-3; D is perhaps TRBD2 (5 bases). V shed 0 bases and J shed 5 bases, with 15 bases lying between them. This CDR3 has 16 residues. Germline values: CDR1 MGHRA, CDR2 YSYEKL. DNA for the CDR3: TGCGCCAGCAGCCAAGAGTGGCCGGGGATGGGAGATACGCAGTATTTT. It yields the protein CASSQEWPGMGDTQYF.

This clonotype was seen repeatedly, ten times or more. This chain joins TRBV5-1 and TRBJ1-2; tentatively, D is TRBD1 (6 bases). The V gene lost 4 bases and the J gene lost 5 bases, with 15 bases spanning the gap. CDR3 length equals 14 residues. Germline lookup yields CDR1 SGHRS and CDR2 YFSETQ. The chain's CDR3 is CASSTDRLAYGYTF. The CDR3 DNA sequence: TGCGCCAGCAGCACCGACAGGCTAGCTTATGGCTACACCTTC.